This TCR beta chain was sequenced for a study of cytomegalovirus exposure and HLA in healthy donors. Researchers ran the PCR with 60 Vbeta and 13 Jbeta primers. The table came from immunoSEQ multiplex PCR; TCRdb's copy has only in-frame clones and leaves some out. This table has approximately 190,000 clones, about 85% appearing once. There are 11 residues in the CDR3. Germline CDR1 and CDR2: LNHDA and SQIVND (reference sequence). Trimming took 10 bases from V and 12 from J, leaving 16 bases between them. The J gene is TRBJ1-5, the V gene TRBV19, with a possible D match to TRBD1 (6 bases). The clonotype was recovered from a boy under 10 years old in good health and CMV-seronegative. The specimen sequenced was PBMCs. The DNA of the CDR3 is TGTGCCACCCGAAGGCCGGGACACCAGCATTTT. Its translation: CATRRPGHQHF.